The TCR beta chain described here comes from a study of blood T cell repertoires in COVID-19. Study information: In each case, the material was cDNA or gDNA derived from T cells, B-cell-depleted T cells, or PBMCs.

Germline CDR1 reads SGHNT; CDR2 reads YYREEE (reference sequence). V was cut by 0 bases and J by 4 bases, with 8 bases left in between. The CDR3 extends over 15 amino acids. Those enrolled in Seattle joined during active infection and were followed longitudinally afterward. In the original workflow: Estimation of nucleated cell counts relied on the amplification of reference gene primers. Repertoires were generated with immunoSEQ multiplex PCR, while TCRdb's copy carries only in-frame clones and drops some. D and trimming come from the DNA, and the V and J calls and clone size come from that table. The table records approximately 97,000 clones, 85% to 90% of them present only once.

The specimen sequenced was peripheral blood. The chain joins TRBV5-4 to TRBJ1-6; D is unresolved. This TCR was sampled from a man aged 50 or older with COVID-19, enrolled during active disease. The CDR3 reads CASSLESVYNSPLHF. CDR3 nucleotide sequence: TGTGCCAGCAGCTTGGAATCGGTTTATAATTCACCCCTCCACTTT.